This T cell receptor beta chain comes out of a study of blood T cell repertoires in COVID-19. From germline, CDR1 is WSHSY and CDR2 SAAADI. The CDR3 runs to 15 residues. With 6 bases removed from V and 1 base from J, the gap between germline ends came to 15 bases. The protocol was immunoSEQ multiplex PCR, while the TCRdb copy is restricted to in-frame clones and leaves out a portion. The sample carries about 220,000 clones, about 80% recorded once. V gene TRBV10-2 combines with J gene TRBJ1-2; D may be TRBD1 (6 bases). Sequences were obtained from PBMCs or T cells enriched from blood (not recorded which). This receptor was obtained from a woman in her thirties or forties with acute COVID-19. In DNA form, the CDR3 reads TGCGCCAGCAGCCGAGTAGACAGGATTAACTATGGCTACACCTTC. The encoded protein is CASSRVDRINYGYTF.